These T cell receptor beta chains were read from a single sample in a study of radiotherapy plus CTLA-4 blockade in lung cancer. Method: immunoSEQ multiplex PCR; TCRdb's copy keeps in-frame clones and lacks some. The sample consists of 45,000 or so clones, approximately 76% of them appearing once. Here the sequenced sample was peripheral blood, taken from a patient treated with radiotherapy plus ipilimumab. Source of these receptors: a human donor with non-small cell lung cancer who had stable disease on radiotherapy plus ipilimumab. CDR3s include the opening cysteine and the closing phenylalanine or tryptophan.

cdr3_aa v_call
CASKRTGGSAETQYF TRBV2
CASSPASAGELFF TRBV5-4
CASSLGQGFRQPQHF TRBV6-5
CASSLDGGAIGADNNEQFF TRBV5-4
CASSLSAAVNSPLHF TRBV5-5
CASSLAGLAKNIQYF TRBV5-6
CATGKGDTEAFF TRBV15
CASSEALIGGYNEQFF TRBV2
CASSRGGTTGEQFF TRBV19
CASSFVGPRTEAFF TRBV5-6
CAIADRVEAFF TRBV19
CASSDLAGGPFEQFF TRBV18
CASSPEAGRRTEAFF TRBV11-1
CASSLGTGGAYGYTF TRBV5-4
CASSLLGGRMMAEAFF TRBV5-1
CASSQSTNQPQHF TRBV14
CAIQGPGGHNEQFF TRBV10-3
CASSTRTLVSYGHTF TRBV11-2
CASRQKGSNQPQHF TRBV19
CASSPGAGLSGNTIYF TRBV7-6
CASSYATGKNTEAFF TRBV6-6
CASTPRGSSSYEQYF TRBV27
CASRLRAGAYNEQFF TRBV5-4
CASSLGRARNQPQHF TRBV13
CASSEAAGLADTQYF TRBV6-1
CASSPPIGSDEKLFF TRBV4-3
CASSVAGLNTEAFF TRBV2
CASSFPGFFYGYTF TRBV28
CASSPGASGSPLHF TRBV19
CASSPGQENTEAFF TRBV5-1
CASSRTYEQYF TRBV5-6
CAWSIQEWVKQYF TRBV30
CASSLTGPSGNTIYF TRBV5-4
CASSLGQSNTEAFF TRBV5-1
CASSPGQGITYYEQYF TRBV5-4
CASSLAGVHTDTQYF TRBV27
CSVVGENTEAFF TRBV29-1
CASMLGGLAGGGTDTQYF TRBV2
CASSLGFRGQDYGYTF TRBV7-9
CASRLGNTGELFF TRBV7-8
CASSLVTGTEAFF TRBV11-2
CASSLDQGNEQFF TRBV18
CASSTLAASGANVLTF TRBV11-3
CASSSWTDYSYEQYF TRBV27
CASSQSRQGGETQYF TRBV16
CASSFGRSIRRLNTEAFF TRBV5-1
CASSEGAVQLFF TRBV2
CASSYSIPQQETQYF TRBV6-5
CVSSPDSSDGYTF TRBV18
CASRSTAGGNEQFF TRBV5-1
CASSLDPNTGELFF TRBV5-4
CASSDLRQGQKTQYF TRBV7-6
CASSLSLSTTGHEQYF TRBV7-2